Presented here are 2 T cell receptor beta chains from one specimen sequenced in a study of cytomegalovirus exposure and HLA in healthy donors (dated by TCRdb to the late 2010s). Libraries were prepared through the immunoSEQ multiplex PCR assay. The multiplex PCR relied on a mix of 60 forward primers for TCR Vbeta segments and 13 reverse primers for TCR Jbeta segments. Sourced from immuneACCESS, this table was stored by TCRdb with only in-frame sequences that have V and J called. A share of the clones is absent; for the studies checked, an unresolved V gene accounts for under half, and the remainder has no known explanation. The sample contains roughly 90,000 clones, approximately 85% of them found a single time. Approximately 3.6% of the sample comes from the top ten. The sequenced sample consisted of PBMCs. Receptors were obtained from a man aged 25-40 years in good health and CMV-seropositive.

The chain uses TRBV5-6 and TRBJ2-2; 11 nucleotides align to TRBD2. Per the germline V gene, CDR1 is SGHDT and CDR2 is YYEEEE. The CDR3 sequence is 16 residues long. The V segment lost 2 bases and the J segment 7 bases; nucleotides outside the gene matches: 7. CDR3 nucleotide sequence: TGTGCCAGCAGCTTTGGCCTAGCGGGAGGAGACGGGGAGCTGTTTTTT. Translated, it gives CASSFGLAGGDGELFF.

The chain employs TRBV18 and TRBJ2-7, with 9 bases matching TRBD1. The CDR3 length is 16 residues. The V segment lost 1 base and the J segment 2 bases; nucleotides outside the gene matches: 6. Looked up from germline, CDR1 is KGHSH and CDR2 is LQKENI. CDR3 residues: CASSPLTGQGAYEQYF. CDR3 sequence (DNA): TGTGCCAGCTCACCACTAACGGGACAGGGAGCCTACGAGCAGTACTTC. Drawing the rest from reference TRBV18 and TRBJ2-7, the complete variable domain is NAGVMQNPRHLVRRRGQEARLRCSPMKGHSHVYWYRQLPEEGLKFMVYLQKENIIDESGMPKERFSAEFPKEGPSILRIQQVVRGDSAAYFCASSPLTGQGAYEQYFGPGTRLTVT.